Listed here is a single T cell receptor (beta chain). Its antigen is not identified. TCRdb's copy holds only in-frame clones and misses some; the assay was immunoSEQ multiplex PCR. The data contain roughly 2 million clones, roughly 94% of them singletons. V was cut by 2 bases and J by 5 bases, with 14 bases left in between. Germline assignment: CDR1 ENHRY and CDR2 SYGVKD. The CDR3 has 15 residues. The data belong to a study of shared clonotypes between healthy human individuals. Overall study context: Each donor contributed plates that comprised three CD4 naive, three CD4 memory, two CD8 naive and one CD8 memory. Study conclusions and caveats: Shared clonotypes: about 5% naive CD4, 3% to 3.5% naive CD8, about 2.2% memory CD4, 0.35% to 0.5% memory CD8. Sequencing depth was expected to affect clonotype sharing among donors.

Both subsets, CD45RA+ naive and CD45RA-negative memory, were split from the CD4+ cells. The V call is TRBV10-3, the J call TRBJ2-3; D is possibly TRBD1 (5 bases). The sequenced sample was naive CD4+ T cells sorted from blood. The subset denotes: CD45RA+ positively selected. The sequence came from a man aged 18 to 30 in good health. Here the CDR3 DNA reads TGTGCCATCAGTGAGCCAACTCAGGGTGGAGATACGCAGTATTTT. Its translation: CAISEPTQGGDTQYF.